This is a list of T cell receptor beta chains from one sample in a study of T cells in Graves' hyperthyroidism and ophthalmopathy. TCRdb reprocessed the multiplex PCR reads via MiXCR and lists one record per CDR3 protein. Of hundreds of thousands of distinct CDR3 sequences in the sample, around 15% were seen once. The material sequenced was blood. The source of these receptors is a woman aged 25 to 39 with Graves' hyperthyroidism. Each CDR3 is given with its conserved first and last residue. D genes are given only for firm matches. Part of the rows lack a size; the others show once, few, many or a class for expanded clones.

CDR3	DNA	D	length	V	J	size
CASRGTGSGGYTF	TGTGCCAGCAGGGGGACAGGGTCGGGTGGCTACACCTTC	TRBD1	13	TRBV2	TRBJ1-2	many
CASSTSGTSYEQYF	TGTGCCAGCAGCACTAGCGGGACAAGCTACGAGCAGTACTTC	TRBD2	14	TRBV28	TRBJ2-7	many
CASSQAARVGDTQYF	TGTGCCAGCAGCCAAGCGGCCAGGGTTGGAGATACGCAGTATTTT	.	15	TRBV3-1	TRBJ2-3	few
CASSQRLAGSTRDGELFF	TGCGCCAGCAGCCAACGACTAGCGGGAAGTACCCGGGACGGGGAGCTGTTTTTT	TRBD2	18	TRBV4-3	TRBJ2-2	.
CASSLVTGARTEAFF	TGTGCCAGCAGCTTAGTAACAGGGGCTCGCACTGAAGCTTTCTTT	TRBD1	15	TRBV11-2	TRBJ1-1	few
CASSYRASSTEAFF	TGTGCCAGCAGTTACAGGGCCAGTAGCACTGAAGCTTTCTTT	.	14	TRBV2	TRBJ1-1	many
CATSDPAGANTGELFF	TGTGCCACCAGTGATCCGGCAGGCGCGAACACCGGGGAGCTGTTTTTT	.	16	TRBV24-1	TRBJ2-2	.
CASSFRRAEAGSEQYF	TGTGCCAGCAGTTTTAGGAGGGCTGAAGCGGGAAGCGAGCAGTACTTC	TRBD2	16	TRBV6-2/TRBV6-3	TRBJ2-7	few
CASLLIAEGEAFF	TGTGCCAGTCTGCTTATCGCGGAGGGTGAAGCTTTCTTT	.	13	TRBV2	TRBJ1-1	few
CSARLGTPRRDGYTF	TGCAGTGCTAGACTCGGTACACCCAGACGTGATGGCTACACCTTC	.	15	TRBV20-1	TRBJ1-2	many
CASSSAENPYGYTF	TGTGCCAGCAGCTCAGCCGAAAACCCCTATGGCTACACCTTC	.	14	TRBV7-2	TRBJ1-2	many
CASSSRGIDTGELFF	TGTGCCAGTAGTTCCCGGGGGATTGACACCGGGGAGCTGTTTTTT	.	15	TRBV19	TRBJ2-2	.
CATSLTSSTDTQYF	TGTGCCACCAGCTTAACTAGTAGCACAGATACGCAGTATTTT	.	14	TRBV7-9	TRBJ2-3	.
CASSDRGQSYEQYF	TGTGCCAGCAGTGATAGGGGACAGAGCTACGAGCAGTACTTC	TRBD1	14	TRBV6-1	TRBJ2-7	few
CAWSVLAGGQETQYF	TGTGCCTGGAGTGTACTAGCGGGAGGGCAAGAGACCCAGTACTTC	TRBD2	15	TRBV30	TRBJ2-5	.
CASSVDGNYGYTF	TGTGCCAGCAGTGTAGACGGGAACTATGGCTACACCTTC	.	13	TRBV2	TRBJ1-2	many
CASSMSPTYNEQFF	TGTGCCAGCAGCATGAGCCCTACCTACAATGAGCAGTTCTTC	.	14	TRBV9	TRBJ2-1	.
CASSQREGRTDTQYF	TGTGCCAGCAGCCAGCGGGAGGGCCGGACAGATACGCAGTATTTT	TRBD2	15	TRBV2	TRBJ2-3	many
CASSPTAVAGNTIYF	TGTGCCAGTAGTCCCACAGCCGTTGCTGGAAACACCATATATTTT	.	15	TRBV19	TRBJ1-3	few
CASSPLTSLDTGELFF	TGTGCCAGCAGCCCATTGACTAGCCTGGACACCGGGGAGCTGTTTTTT	TRBD2	16	TRBV11-2	TRBJ2-2	many
CASSPGQIEQYF	TGTGCCAGCAGCCCAGGACAGATCGAGCAGTACTTC	.	12	TRBV6-2/TRBV6-3	TRBJ2-7	.
CASSLGLAFRDTQYF	TGCGCCAGCAGCTTGGGACTAGCCTTTCGCGATACGCAGTATTTT	TRBD2	15	TRBV5-1	TRBJ2-3	.
CASSLSGPAEAFF	TGTGCCAGCAGTTTATCAGGTCCGGCTGAAGCTTTCTTT	.	13	TRBV27	TRBJ1-1	few
CASSPALAGGPEHTDTQYF	TGCGCCAGCAGCCCGGCCCTAGCGGGAGGGCCAGAGCACACAGATACGCAGTATTTT	TRBD2	19	TRBV4-1	TRBJ2-3	few
CASSVTSGMNTGELFF	TGCGCCAGCAGCGTCACTAGCGGGATGAACACCGGGGAGCTGTTTTTT	TRBD2	16	TRBV5-1	TRBJ2-2	few
CASSLGSQYEQYF	TGTGCCAGCAGCTTAGGGTCGCAATACGAGCAGTACTTC	.	13	TRBV7-9	TRBJ2-7	.
CASGTGTARGPEQFF	TGTGCTAGTGGCACCGGGACGGCCCGAGGACCTGAGCAGTTCTTC	.	15	TRBV12-5	TRBJ2-1	few
CASSFGLAGDGTQYF	TGCGCCAGCAGCTTCGGACTAGCGGGAGACGGTACGCAGTATTTT	TRBD2	15	TRBV5-1	TRBJ2-3	.
CASSLATEDEKLFF	TGTGCCAGCAGTTTGGCTACAGAGGATGAAAAACTGTTTTTT	.	14	TRBV27	TRBJ1-4	many
CASSFTSGETQYF	TGTGCCAGCAGCTTCACTAGCGGAGAGACCCAGTACTTC	TRBD2	13	TRBV7-2	TRBJ2-5	many
CASSIYAGATDTQYF	TGTGCCAGTAGTATTTATGCAGGGGCCACAGATACGCAGTATTTT	.	15	TRBV19	TRBJ2-3	.
CASSFLTSGLVPSYEQYF	TGTGCCAGCAGTTTCCTGACTAGCGGGTTGGTTCCCTCCTACGAGCAGTACTTC	TRBD2	18	TRBV12-3/TRBV12-4	TRBJ2-7	many
CASRATGQTTDTQYF	TGTGCCAGCAGGGCTACAGGACAAACCACAGATACGCAGTATTTT	.	15	TRBV12-3/TRBV12-4	TRBJ2-3	many
CASSLGVGETQYF	TGTGCCAGCAGTTTAGGGGTTGGGGAGACCCAGTACTTC	.	13	TRBV6-1	TRBJ2-5	few
CASSLKGSGYEQYF	TGTGCCAGCAGTTTAAAGGGGAGCGGCTACGAGCAGTACTTC	.	14	TRBV27	TRBJ2-7	.
CASSLYGTRDEQFF	TGTGCCAGCAGTTTATATGGGACTAGGGATGAGCAGTTCTTC	TRBD2	14	TRBV27	TRBJ2-1	many
CASSSYQNYEQYF	TGCGCCAGCAGCTCCTATCAAAACTACGAGCAGTACTTC	.	13	TRBV5-1	TRBJ2-7	many
CASSEYSGNTIYF	TGTGCCAGCAGCGAATACTCTGGAAACACCATATATTTT	.	13	TRBV9	TRBJ1-3	few
CASSPVGTGEQYF	TGTGCCAGCTCACCCGTGGGGACGGGGGAGCAGTACTTC	.	13	TRBV18	TRBJ2-7	few
CASSNGGSGKLFF	TGTGCCAGCAGTAATGGGGGCTCTGGAAAACTGTTTTTT	.	13	TRBV6-1	TRBJ1-4	many
CASSIGQPNYEQYF	TGTGCCAGCAGCATTGGACAGCCGAACTACGAGCAGTACTTC	.	14	TRBV28	TRBJ2-7	many
CASSVGAAGYTF	TGTGCCAGCAGCGTAGGGGCGGCTGGCTACACCTTC	.	12	TRBV9	TRBJ1-2	few
CASSFIGDNSPLHF	TGTGCCAGCAGTTTCATTGGGGATAATTCACCCCTCCACTTT	.	14	TRBV27	TRBJ1-6	.
CASRGPAGSYEQYF	TGTGCCAGCAGAGGACCAGCGGGAAGCTACGAGCAGTACTTC	TRBD2	14	TRBV2	TRBJ2-7	.
CASSKDRGPSEAFF	TGTGCCAGCAGCAAAGACAGGGGGCCCTCTGAAGCTTTCTTT	TRBD1	14	TRBV6-1	TRBJ1-1	.
CSARGTWGGRVSYEQYF	TGCAGTGCTCGGGGTACTTGGGGAGGTCGTGTGTCCTACGAGCAGTACTTC	.	17	TRBV20-1	TRBJ2-7	.
CASSHLGGGNNEQFF	TGTGCCAGCAGCCATTTGGGCGGGGGAAACAATGAGCAGTTCTTC	TRBD2	15	TRBV14	TRBJ2-1	few
CASSLESLAVGVYNEQFF	TGTGCCAGCAGCTTAGAGTCCTTGGCAGTGGGAGTCTACAATGAGCAGTTCTTC	.	18	TRBV7-2	TRBJ2-1	many
CAWSVGGTYEQYF	TGTGCCTGGAGTGTAGGTGGTACCTACGAGCAGTACTTC	.	13	TRBV30	TRBJ2-7	few
CASSPDRGDHNEQFF	TGTGCCAGCAGCCCGGACAGGGGGGATCACAATGAGCAGTTCTTC	TRBD1	15	TRBV11-2	TRBJ2-1	few
CSAGSAPGQGVKNIQYF	TGCAGTGCCGGTTCAGCTCCGGGACAGGGAGTCAAAAACATTCAGTACTTC	TRBD1	17	TRBV20-1	TRBJ2-4	few